This paragraph reports one T cell receptor (beta chain). Its matching antigen is unknown. Via MiXCR, TCRdb re-called the reads, giving one row per CDR3 protein. This sample yields fewer than 900,000 distinct CDR3 sequences, of which under 35% are seen a single time; less than 15% belongs to the top ten. This sample is part of a study of T cell repertoires in cytomegalovirus infection. About the research overall: The authors relied on CMV epitopes, both recently identified HLA-C-restricted and well-studied HLA-B-restricted.

V dropped 7 bases and J dropped 2 bases, with 15 bases sitting between them. In germline, CDR1 is SQVTM, CDR2 ANQGSEA. The CDR3 extends over 14 amino acids. The clonotype comes from a human donor in good health (CMV status not recorded). Some clones in this sample may be carry-over from other donors' samples. This sequence joins TRBV29-1 and TRBJ2-4; D may be TRBD1 (6 bases). The sequenced sample was cultured CD8+ T cells from PBMCs, obtained from culture after CMV antigen stimulation. CDR3: CSGGQPGTKNIQYF. The CDR3 coding sequence is TGCAGCGGAGGACAGCCAGGGACCAAAAACATTCAGTACTTC.